In its sample, the clone carrying this TCR beta chain was seen many times. The ends were cut back, 6 bases at V and 1 base at J, with 13 bases in the middle. The CDR3 runs to 13 residues. Germline V gene sequence: CDR1 SQVTM, CDR2 ANQGSEA. The sample originates from a study of identical twins. Unique molecular identifiers were in the cDNA, with template-switch universal primer binding. TCRdb re-called the 5' RACE reads through MiXCR, storing one row per CDR3 protein. Here the sample spans 220,000 or so distinct CDR3 sequences, approximately 7% being singletons. This sample was shared with a second study, whose subject was yellow fever vaccine responses in identical twins.

The source material was memory (CD45RO+) T cells sorted from blood. The V and J genes are TRBV29-1 and TRBJ2-7; TRBD1 might be the D (5 bases). The TCR sequence derives from a woman aged 18-29 years in good health. The CDR3 DNA sequence: TGCAGCGTGGAAACAGGAAATTCCTACGAGCAGTACTTC. This gives the protein CSVETGNSYEQYF.